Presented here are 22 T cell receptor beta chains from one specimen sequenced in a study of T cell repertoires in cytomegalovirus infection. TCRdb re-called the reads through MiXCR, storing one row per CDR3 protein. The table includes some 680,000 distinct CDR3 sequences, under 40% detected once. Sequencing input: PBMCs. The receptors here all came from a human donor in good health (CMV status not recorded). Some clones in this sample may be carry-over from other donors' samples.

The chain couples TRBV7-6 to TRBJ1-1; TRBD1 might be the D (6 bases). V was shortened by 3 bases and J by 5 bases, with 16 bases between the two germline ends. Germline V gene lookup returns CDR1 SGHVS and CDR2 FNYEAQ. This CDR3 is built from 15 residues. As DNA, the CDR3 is TGTGCCAGCAGCTTCAGCCGGGGGCGAGAGACTGAAGCTTTCTTT. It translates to CASSFSRGRETEAFF.

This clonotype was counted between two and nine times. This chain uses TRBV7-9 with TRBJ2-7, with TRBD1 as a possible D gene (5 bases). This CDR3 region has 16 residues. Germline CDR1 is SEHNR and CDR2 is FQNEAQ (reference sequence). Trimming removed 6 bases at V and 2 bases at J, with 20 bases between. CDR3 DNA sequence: TGTGCCAGCAGTTCACCCGCAGGGCGGAGCGCCTACGAGCAGTACTTC. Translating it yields CASSSPAGRSAYEQYF. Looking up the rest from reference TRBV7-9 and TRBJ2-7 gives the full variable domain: DTGVSQNPRHKITKRGQNVTFRCDPISEHNRLYWYRQTLGQGPEFLTYFQNEAQLEKSRLLSDRFSAERPKGSFSTLEIQRTEQGDSAMYLCASSSPAGRSAYEQYFGPGTRLTVT.

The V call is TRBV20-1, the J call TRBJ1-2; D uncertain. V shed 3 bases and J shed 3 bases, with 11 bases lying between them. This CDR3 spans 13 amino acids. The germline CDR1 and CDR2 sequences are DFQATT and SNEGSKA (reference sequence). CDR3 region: CSASLDGDYGYTF. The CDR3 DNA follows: TGCAGTGCTAGCCTGGACGGGGACTATGGCTACACCTTC.

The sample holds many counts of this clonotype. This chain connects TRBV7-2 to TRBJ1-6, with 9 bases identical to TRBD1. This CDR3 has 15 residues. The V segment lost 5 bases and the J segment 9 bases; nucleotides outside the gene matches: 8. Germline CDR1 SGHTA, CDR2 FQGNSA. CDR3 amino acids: CASSLGQGFGSPLHF. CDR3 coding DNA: TGTGCCAGCAGCCTGGGACAGGGTTTTGGTTCACCCCTCCACTTT.

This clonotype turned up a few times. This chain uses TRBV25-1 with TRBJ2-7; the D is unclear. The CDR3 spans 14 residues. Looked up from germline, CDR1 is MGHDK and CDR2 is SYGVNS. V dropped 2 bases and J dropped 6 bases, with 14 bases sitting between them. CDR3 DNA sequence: TGTGCCAGCAGTGAACGTCCGGGCCCTTTCGAGCAGTACTTC. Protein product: CASSERPGPFEQYF.

In DNA, the CDR3 is TGTGCCAGCAGGCCCTCGGGTTCACCCCTCCACTTT. Its protein is CASRPSGSPLHF. The V call is TRBV28, the J call TRBJ1-6; D remains ambiguous. Germline CDR1 and CDR2: MDHEN and SYDVKM. Trimming shortened V by 6 bases and J by 9 bases, and 9 bases separated the two germline ends. This CDR3 has 12 residues.

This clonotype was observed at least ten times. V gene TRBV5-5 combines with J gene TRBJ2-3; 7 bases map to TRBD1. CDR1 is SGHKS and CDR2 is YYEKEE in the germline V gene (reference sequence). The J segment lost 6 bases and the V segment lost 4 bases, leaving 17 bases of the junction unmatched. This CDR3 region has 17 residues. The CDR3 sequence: CASSPVFTGAHTDTQYF. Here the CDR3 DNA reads TGTGCCAGCAGCCCGGTCTTTACAGGGGCCCACACGGATACGCAGTATTTT.

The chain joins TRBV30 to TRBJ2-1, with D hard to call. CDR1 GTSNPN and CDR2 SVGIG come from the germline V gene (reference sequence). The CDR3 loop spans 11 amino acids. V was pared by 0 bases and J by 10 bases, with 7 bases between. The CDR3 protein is CAWSVDREQFF. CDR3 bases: TGTGCCTGGAGTGTGGATAGAGAGCAGTTCTTC.

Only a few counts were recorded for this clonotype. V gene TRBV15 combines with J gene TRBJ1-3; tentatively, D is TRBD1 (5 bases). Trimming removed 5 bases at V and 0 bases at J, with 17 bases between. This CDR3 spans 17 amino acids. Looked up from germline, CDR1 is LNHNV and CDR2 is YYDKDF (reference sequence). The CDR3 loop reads CATSPRSGLYSGNTIYF. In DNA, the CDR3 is TGTGCCACCAGCCCAAGGTCGGGACTGTACTCTGGAAACACCATATATTTT.

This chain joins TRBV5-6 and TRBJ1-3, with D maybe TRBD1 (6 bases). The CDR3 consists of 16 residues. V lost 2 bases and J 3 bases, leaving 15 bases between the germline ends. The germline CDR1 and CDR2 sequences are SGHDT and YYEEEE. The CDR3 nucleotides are TGTGCCAGCAGCTTAAGGGGGGACTCTCGTGGAAACACCATATATTTT. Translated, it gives CASSLRGDSRGNTIYF.

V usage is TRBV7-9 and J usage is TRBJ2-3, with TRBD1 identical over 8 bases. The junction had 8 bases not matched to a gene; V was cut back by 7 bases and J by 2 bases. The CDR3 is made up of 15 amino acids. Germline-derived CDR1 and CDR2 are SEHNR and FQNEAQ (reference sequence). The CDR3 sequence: CASTLGTGSTDTQYF. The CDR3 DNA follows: TGTGCCAGCACCCTCGGGACAGGCTCCACAGATACGCAGTATTTT.

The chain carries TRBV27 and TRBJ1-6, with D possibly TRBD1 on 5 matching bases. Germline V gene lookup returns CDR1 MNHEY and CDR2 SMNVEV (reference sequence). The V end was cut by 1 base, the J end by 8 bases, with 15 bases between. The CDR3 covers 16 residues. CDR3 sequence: CASSLFGASGDSPLHF. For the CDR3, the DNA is TGTGCCAGCAGTTTATTTGGGGCCTCGGGGGATTCACCCCTCCACTTT.

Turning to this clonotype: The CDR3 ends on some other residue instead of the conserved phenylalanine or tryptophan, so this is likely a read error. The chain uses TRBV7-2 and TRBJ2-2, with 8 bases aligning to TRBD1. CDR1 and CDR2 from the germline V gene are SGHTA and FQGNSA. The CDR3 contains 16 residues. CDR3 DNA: TGTGCCAGCATCTTAGCAAGGACAGGGAAGACCGGGGAGCTGTTTTTG. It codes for CASILARTGKTGELFL.

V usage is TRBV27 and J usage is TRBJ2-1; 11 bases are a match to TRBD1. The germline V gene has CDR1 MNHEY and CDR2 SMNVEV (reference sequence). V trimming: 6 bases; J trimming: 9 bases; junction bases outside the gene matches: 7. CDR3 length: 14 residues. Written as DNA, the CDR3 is TGTGCCAGCAGGCCGTGGACAGGGGGCGGTGAGCAGTTCTTC. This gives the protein CASRPWTGGGEQFF.

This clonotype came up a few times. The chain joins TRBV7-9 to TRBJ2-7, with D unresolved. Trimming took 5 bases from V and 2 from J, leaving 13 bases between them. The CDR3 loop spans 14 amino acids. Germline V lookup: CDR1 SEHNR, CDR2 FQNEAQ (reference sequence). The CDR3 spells CASSHDGRAYEQYF. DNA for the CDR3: TGTGCCAGCAGCCACGACGGAAGGGCCTACGAGCAGTACTTC.

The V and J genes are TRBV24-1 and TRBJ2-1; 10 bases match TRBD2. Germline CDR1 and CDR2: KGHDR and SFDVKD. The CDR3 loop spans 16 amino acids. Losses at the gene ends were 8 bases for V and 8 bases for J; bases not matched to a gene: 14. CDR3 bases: TGTGCCACCAAGGACGGCGGGACTAGCGTTCGCGATGAGCAGTTCTTC. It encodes CATKDGGTSVRDEQFF.

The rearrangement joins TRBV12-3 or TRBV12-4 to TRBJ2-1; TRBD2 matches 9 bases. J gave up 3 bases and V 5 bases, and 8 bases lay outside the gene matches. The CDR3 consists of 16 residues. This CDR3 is CASSPPGLAVYNEQFF. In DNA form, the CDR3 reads TGTGCCAGCAGTCCACCGGGACTAGCAGTCTACAATGAGCAGTTCTTC.

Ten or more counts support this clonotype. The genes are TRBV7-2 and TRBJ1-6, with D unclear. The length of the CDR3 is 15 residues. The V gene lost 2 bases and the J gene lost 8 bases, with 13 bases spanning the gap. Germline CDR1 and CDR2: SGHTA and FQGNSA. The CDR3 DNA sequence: TGTGCCAGCAGCTTACAGGACGCAAGCTATTCACCCCTCCACTTT. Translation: CASSLQDASYSPLHF. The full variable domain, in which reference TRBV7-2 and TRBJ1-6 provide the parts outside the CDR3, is GAGVSQSPSNKVTEKGKDVELRCDPISGHTALYWYRQSLGQGLEFLIYFQGNSAPDKSGLPSDRFSAERTGGSVSTLTIQRTQQEDSAVYLCASSLQDASYSPLHFGNGTRLTVT.

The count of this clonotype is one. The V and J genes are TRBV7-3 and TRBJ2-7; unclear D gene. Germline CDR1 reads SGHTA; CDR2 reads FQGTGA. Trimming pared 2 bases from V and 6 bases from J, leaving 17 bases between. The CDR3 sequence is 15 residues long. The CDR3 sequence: CASSLADSPGSEQYF. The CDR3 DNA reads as TGTGCCAGCAGCTTAGCCGACTCTCCGGGTTCCGAGCAGTACTTC.

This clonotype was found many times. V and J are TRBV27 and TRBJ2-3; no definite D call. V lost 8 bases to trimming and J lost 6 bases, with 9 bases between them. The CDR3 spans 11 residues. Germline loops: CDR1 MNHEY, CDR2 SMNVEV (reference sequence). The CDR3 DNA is TGTGCCAGCGCGACGCGGGATACGCAGTATTTT. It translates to CASATRDTQYF.

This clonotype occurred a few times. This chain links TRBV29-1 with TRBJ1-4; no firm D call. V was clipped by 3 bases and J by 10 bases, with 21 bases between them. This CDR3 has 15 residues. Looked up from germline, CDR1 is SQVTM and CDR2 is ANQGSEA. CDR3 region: CSVETSGSLDGKLFF. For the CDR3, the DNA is TGCAGCGTTGAGACCTCGGGCTCTCTTGATGGAAAACTGTTTTTT. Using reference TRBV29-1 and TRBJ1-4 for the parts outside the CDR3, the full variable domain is SAVISQKPSRDICQRGTSLTIQCQVDSQVTMMFWYRQQPGQSLTLIATANQGSEATYESGFVIDKFPISRPNLTFSTLTVSNMSPEDSSIYLCSVETSGSLDGKLFFGSGTQLSVL.

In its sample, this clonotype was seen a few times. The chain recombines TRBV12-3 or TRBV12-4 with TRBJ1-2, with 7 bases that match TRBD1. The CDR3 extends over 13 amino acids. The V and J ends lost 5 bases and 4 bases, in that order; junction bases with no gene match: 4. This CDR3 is CASSNDRVYGYTF. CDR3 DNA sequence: TGTGCCAGCAGTAATGACAGGGTCTATGGCTACACCTTC.